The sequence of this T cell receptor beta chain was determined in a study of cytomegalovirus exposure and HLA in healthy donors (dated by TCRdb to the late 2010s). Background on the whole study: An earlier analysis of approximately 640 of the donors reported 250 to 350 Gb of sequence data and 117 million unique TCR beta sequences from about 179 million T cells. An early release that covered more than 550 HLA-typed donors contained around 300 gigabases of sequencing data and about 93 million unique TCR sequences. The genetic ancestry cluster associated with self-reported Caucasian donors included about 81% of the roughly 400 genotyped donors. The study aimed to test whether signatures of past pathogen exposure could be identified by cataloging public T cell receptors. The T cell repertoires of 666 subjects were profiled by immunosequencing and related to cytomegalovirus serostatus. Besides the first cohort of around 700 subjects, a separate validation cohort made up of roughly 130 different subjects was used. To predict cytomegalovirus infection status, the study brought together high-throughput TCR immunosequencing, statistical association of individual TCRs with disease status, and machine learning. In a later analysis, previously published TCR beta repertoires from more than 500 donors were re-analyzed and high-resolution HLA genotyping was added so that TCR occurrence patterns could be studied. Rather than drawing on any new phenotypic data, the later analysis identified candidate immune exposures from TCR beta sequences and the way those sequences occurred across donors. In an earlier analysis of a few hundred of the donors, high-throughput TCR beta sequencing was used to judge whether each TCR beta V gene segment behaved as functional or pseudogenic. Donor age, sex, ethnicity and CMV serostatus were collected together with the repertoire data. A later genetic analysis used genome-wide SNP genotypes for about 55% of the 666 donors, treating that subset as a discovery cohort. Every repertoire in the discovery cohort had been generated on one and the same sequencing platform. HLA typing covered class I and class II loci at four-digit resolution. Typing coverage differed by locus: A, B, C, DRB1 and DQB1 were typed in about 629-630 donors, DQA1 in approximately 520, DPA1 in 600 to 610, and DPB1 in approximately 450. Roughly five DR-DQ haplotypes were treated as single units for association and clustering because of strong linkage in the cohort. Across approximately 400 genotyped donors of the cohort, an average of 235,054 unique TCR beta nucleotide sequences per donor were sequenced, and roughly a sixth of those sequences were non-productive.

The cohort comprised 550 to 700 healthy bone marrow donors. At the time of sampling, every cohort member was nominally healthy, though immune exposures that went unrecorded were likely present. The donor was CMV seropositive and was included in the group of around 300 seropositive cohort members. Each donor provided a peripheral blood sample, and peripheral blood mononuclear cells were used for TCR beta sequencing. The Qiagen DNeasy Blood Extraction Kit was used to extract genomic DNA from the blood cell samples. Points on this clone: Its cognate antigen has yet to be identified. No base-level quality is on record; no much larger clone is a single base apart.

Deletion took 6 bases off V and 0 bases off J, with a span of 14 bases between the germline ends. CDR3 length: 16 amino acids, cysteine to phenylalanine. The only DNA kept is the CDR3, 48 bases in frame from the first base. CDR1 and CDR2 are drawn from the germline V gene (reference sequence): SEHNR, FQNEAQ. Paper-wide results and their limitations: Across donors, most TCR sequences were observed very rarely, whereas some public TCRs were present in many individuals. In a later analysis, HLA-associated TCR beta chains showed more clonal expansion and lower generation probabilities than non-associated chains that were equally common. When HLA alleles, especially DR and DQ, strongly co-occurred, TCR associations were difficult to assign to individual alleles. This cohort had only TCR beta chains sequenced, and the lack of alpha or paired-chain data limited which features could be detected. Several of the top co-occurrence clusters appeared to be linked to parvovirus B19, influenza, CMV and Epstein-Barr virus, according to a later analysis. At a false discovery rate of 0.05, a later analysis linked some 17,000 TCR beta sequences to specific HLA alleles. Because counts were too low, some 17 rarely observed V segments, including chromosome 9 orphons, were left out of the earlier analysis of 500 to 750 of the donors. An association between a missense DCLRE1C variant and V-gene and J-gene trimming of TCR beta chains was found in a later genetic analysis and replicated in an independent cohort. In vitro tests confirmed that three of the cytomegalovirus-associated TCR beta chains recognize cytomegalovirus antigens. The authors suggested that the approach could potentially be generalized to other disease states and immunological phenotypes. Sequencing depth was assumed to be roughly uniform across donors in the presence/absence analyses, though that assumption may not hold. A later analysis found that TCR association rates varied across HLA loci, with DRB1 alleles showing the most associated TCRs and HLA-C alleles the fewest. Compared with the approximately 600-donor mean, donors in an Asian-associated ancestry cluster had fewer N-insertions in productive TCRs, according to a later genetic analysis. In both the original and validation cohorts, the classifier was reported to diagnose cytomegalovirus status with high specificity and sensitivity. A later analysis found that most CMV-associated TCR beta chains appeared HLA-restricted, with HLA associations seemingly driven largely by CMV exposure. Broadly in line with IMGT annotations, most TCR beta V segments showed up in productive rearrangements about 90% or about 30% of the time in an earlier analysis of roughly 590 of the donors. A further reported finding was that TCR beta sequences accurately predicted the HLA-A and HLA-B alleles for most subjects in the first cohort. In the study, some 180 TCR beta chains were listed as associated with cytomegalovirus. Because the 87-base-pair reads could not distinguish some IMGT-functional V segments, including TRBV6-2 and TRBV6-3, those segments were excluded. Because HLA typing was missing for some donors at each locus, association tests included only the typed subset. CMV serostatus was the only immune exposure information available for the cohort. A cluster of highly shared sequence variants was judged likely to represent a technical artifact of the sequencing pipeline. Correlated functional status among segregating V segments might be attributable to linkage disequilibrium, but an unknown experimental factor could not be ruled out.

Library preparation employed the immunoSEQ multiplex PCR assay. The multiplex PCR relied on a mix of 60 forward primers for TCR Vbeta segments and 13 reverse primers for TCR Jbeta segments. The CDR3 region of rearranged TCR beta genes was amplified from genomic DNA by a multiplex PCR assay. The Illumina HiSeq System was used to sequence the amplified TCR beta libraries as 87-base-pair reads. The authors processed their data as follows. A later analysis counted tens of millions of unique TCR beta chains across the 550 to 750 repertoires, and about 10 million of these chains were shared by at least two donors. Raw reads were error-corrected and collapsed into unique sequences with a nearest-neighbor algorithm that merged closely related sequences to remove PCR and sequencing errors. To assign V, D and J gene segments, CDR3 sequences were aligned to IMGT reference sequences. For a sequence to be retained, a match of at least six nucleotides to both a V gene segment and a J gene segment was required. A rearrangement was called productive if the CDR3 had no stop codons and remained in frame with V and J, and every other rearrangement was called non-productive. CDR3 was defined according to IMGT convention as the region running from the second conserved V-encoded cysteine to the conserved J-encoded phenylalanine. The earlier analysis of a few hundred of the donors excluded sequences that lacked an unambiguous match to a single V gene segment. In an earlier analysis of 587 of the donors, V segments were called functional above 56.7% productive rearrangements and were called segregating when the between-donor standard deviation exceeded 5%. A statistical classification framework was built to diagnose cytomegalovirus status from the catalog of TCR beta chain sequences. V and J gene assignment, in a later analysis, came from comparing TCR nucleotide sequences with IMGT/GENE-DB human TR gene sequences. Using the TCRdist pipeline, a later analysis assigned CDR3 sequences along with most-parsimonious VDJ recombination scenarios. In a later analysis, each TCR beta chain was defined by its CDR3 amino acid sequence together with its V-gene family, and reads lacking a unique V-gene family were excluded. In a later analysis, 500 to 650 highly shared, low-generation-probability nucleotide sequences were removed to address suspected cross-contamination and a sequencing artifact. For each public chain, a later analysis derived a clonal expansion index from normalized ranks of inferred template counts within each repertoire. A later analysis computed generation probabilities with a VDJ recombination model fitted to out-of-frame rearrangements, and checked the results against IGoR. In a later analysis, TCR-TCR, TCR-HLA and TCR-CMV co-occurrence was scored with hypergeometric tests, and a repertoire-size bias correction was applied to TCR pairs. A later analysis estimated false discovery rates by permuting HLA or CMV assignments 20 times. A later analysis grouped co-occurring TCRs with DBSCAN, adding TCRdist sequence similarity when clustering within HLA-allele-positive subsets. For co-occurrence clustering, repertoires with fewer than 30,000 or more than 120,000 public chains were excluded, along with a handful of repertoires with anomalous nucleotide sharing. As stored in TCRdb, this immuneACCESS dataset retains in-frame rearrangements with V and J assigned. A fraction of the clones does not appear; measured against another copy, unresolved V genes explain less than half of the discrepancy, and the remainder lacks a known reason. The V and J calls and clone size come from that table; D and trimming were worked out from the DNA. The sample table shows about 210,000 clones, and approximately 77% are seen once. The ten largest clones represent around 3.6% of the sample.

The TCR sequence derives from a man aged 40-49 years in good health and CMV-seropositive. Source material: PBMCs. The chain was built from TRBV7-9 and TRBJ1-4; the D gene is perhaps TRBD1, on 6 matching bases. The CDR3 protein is CASSPGDRPTNEKLFF. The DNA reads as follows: TGTGCCAGCAGTCCAGGGGATCGGCCAACTAATGAAAAACTGTTTTTT.